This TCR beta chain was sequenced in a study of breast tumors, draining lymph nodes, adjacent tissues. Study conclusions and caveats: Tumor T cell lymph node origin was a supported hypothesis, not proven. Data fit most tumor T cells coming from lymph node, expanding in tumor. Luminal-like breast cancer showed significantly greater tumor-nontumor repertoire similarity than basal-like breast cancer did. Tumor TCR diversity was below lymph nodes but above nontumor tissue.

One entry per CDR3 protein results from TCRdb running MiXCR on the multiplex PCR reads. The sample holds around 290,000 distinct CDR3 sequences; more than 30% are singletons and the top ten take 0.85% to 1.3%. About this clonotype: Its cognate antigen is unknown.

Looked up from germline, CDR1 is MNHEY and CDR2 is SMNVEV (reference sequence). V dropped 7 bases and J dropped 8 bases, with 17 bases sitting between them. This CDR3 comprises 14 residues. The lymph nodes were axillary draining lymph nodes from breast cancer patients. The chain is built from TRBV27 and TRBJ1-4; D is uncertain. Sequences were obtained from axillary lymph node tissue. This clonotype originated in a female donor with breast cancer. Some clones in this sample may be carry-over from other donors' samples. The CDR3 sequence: CASTGLGLGEKLFF. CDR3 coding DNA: TGTGCCAGCACCGGACTTGGTCTTGGGGAAAAACTGTTTTTT.